This T cell receptor (beta chain) was observed in a study of beta chain features in type 1 diabetes. Trimming stripped 4 bases from V and 0 bases from J, with 11 bases between. This CDR3 has 15 amino acids. Germline assignment: CDR1 SGHVS and CDR2 FNYEAQ. CD4+ naive, central memory, regulatory and stem cell-like memory cells were sorted via CD45RO/CCR7/CD25/CD127/CD95/CD27. Study-wide results and caveats: A pattern of fewer insertions and more deletions at VDJ junctions was seen in type 1 diabetes patients. In every one of the four CD4+ subsets, TCRB CDR3s were moderately but significantly shorter in Type 1 diabetes patients.

The whole isolated RNA underwent reverse transcription, so sequencing captured expressed TCRB transcripts. Clones were sequenced by immunoSEQ multiplex PCR, and TCRdb holds only the in-frame ones, with some missing. Of almost 350,000 clones listed, roughly 9% were seen once; the top ten hold about 1%. This clone was found a few times. The antigen is not known. The rearrangement uses TRBV7-6 and TRBJ2-3; possible D gene TRBD2, 6 bases. The clonotype was recovered from a man aged 30 to 45 with type 1 diabetes. Source material: central memory CD4+ T cells from blood. CDR3 sequence (DNA): TGTGCCAGCAGCTCTGGACTATCTAGCACAGATACGCAGTATTTT. As protein: CASSSGLSSTDTQYF.